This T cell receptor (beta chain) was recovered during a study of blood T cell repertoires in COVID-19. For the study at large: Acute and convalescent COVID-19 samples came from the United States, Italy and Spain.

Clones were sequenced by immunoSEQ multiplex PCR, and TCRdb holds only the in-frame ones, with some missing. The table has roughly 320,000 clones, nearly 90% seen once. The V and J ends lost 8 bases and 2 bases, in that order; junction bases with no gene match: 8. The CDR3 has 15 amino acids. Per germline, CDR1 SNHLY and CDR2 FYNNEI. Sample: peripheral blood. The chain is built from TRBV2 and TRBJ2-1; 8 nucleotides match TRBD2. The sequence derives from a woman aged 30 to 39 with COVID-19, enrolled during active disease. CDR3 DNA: TGTGCCAGCTTCGGCGGGGGGTTCACCTACAATGAGCAGTTCTTC. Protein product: CASFGGGFTYNEQFF.